The 25 T cell receptor beta chains below all came from one sample that was sequenced in a study of regulatory T cells in long-lasting Graves disease. Time point given: newly diagnosed GD, antithyroid drugs for less than 3 months. Scientists built the TCR library using RNA that was extracted from PBMCs. CDR3-region Arm-PCR and iRepertoire HTBI primers produced the TCR beta libraries. TCRdb fed the multiplex PCR reads into MiXCR, producing one record per CDR3 protein. The sample contains 380,000 or so distinct CDR3 sequences, 15% to 20% of which appear only once. These data were also reused for a study on T cells in Graves' hyperthyroidism and ophthalmopathy.

The sample in question was peripheral blood mononuclear cells (PBMCs), obtained at new diagnosis, from a patient treated with antithyroid drugs. All receptors derive from a woman younger than 30 with Graves disease.

CDR3 DNA sequence: TGTGCCACCAGCAGACCGGTCACTAGGATGTTTCCCGGGGAGCTGTTTTTT. Encoded protein: CATSRPVTRMFPGELFF. The V and J genes are TRBV15 and TRBJ2-2; tentative D call: TRBD2 (5 bases). Germline V lookup: CDR1 LNHNV, CDR2 YYDKDF (reference sequence). V was trimmed by 2 bases and J by 6 bases, leaving 19 bases between them. CDR3 size: 17 residues. The variable domain in full, with the rest retrieved from reference TRBV15 and TRBJ2-2, is DAMVIQNPRYQVTQFGKPVTLSCSQTLNHNVMYWYQQKSSQAPKLLFHYYDKDFNNEADTPDNFQSRRPNTSFCFLDIRSPGLGDTAMYLCATSRPVTRMFPGELFFGEGSRLTVL.

This clonotype was detected many times. The CDR3 nucleotides read TGTGCCAGCAACGCGGAGTTAGGAAGTCGTGCAGATACGCAGTATTTT. Protein: CASNAELGSRADTQYF. This sequence joins TRBV2 and TRBJ2-3; D remains ambiguous. The germline V gene has CDR1 SNHLY and CDR2 FYNNEI. The V end lost 7 bases, the J end lost 4 bases, and 21 bases lay between the germline ends. There are 16 residues in the CDR3.

This clonotype has ten or more counts. The J gene is TRBJ1-2, the V gene TRBV28, with D perhaps matching TRBD1 (5 bases). Germline lookup yields CDR1 MDHEN and CDR2 SYDVKM. This CDR3 contains 14 residues. The V gene lost 2 bases and the J gene lost 4 bases, with 11 bases spanning the gap. CDR3 loop: CASSLGASGYGYTF. Written as DNA, the CDR3 is TGTGCCAGCAGTTTAGGGGCGTCGGGCTATGGCTACACCTTC.

This clonotype was detected a few times. The J gene is TRBJ2-7, the V gene TRBV19; D is possibly TRBD2 (6 bases). The CDR3 loop spans 13 amino acids. The germline V and J ends were trimmed by 6 bases and 5 bases, with 14 bases remaining between them. Germline V lookup: CDR1 LNHDA, CDR2 SQIVND (reference sequence). The CDR3 is CASRKDERDEQYF. As DNA, the CDR3 is TGTGCCAGTAGAAAGGATGAGCGGGACGAGCAGTACTTC.

In this sample, this clonotype turned up many times. The V gene is TRBV18, the J gene TRBJ1-1; D call uncertain. There are 16 residues in the CDR3. The ends were cut back, 2 bases at V and 1 base at J, with 14 bases in the middle. CDR1 and CDR2 from the germline V gene are KGHSH and LQKENI. Here the CDR3 DNA reads TGTGCCAGCTCACCAGTATCGGGGTTGGGGAACACTGAAGCTTTCTTT. Protein: CASSPVSGLGNTEAFF.

This clonotype was counted at least ten times. The CDR3 here is CASKRGGGYNEQFF. In nucleotides, the CDR3 is TGTGCCTCCAAGCGGGGGGGAGGATACAATGAGCAGTTCTTC. This chain connects TRBV30 to TRBJ2-1; 10 bases map to TRBD2. Losses at the gene ends were 7 bases for V and 4 bases for J; bases not matched to a gene: 7. Looked up from germline, CDR1 is GTSNPN and CDR2 is SVGIG (reference sequence). The CDR3 has 14 residues.

This clonotype was recorded at least ten times. V usage is TRBV5-1 and J usage is TRBJ1-1; D is ambiguous. In germline, CDR1 is SGHRS, CDR2 YFSETQ. V was cut by 0 bases and J by 8 bases, with 8 bases left in between. The CDR3 spans 12 residues. The DNA of the CDR3 is TGCGCCAGCAGCTTGGCTGGCAGGGAAGCTTTCTTT. Translating it yields CASSLAGREAFF.

V and J are TRBV4-1 and TRBJ2-1; D remains unclear. Germline CDR1 and CDR2: MGHRA and YSYEKL. Trimming stripped 4 bases from V and 5 bases from J, with 6 bases between. The CDR3 sequence is 12 residues long. CDR3 nucleotide sequence: TGCGCCAGCAGCCGACCAAACAATGAGCAGTTCTTC. Protein: CASSRPNNEQFF.

The chain combines TRBV5-1 with TRBJ2-6; D call uncertain. From germline, CDR1 is SGHRS and CDR2 YFSETQ. The CDR3 spans 15 residues. The V and J ends lost 7 bases and 1 base respectively, with 12 bases between them. DNA for the CDR3: TGCGCCAGCTCCAAGGCGGTTTCTGGGGCCAACGTCCTGACTTTC. It codes for CASSKAVSGANVLTF.

In its sample, this clonotype was seen many times. CDR3 residues: CASSYRAFNTEAFF. CDR3 nucleotide sequence: TGTGCCAGCAGTTACCGGGCGTTCAACACTGAAGCTTTCTTT. The chain recombines TRBV6-2 or TRBV6-3 with TRBJ1-1; no clear D. Germline V gene sequence: CDR1 MNHEY, CDR2 SVGEGT. This CDR3 contains 14 residues. Trimming left V 2 bases short and J 2 bases short, with 9 bases between.

A remark on this clonotype: A read error may be the cause here, since a much bigger clone is one base away. The chain links TRBV12-3 or TRBV12-4 to TRBJ2-3; the D gene is possibly TRBD2 (5 bases). The CDR3 is 15 amino acids. As DNA, the CDR3 is TGTGCCAGCAATTTAGCGCGGTTAGCAATGGATACGCAGTATTTT. Translating gives CASNLARLAMDTQYF.

This clonotype was counted many times. This chain uses TRBV28 with TRBJ2-7; possibly TRBD1 for D (6 bases). The CDR3 runs to 13 residues. Germline CDR1 and CDR2: MDHEN and SYDVKM. V was shortened by 5 bases and J by 1 base, with 9 bases between the two germline ends. CDR3 protein: CASSGDTSYEQYF. CDR3 DNA: TGTGCCAGCAGTGGGGACACTTCCTACGAGCAGTACTTC.

This sequence joins TRBV5-5 and TRBJ2-1; 7 nucleotides align to TRBD1. CDR3 length: 14 residues. Germline V lookup: CDR1 SGHKS, CDR2 YYEKEE (reference sequence). Unmatched junction bases numbered 4, after V lost 0 bases and J lost 7 bases. CDR3 in DNA: TGTGCCAGCAGCTTGGGACAGGGAATGAATGAGCAGTTCTTC. Encoded protein: CASSLGQGMNEQFF.

This clonotype came up a few times. A much larger clone sits a single nucleotide away, making a read error possible. The rearrangement joins TRBV6-2 or TRBV6-3 to TRBJ2-7; D unclear. V gave up 0 bases and J gave up 7 bases, with 19 bases separating them. Germline assignment: CDR1 MNHEY and CDR2 SVGEGT. The CDR3 loop spans 16 amino acids. This CDR3 reads CASSYSPGRSTGEQYF. CDR3 DNA: TGTGCCAGCAGTTACTCCCCCGGACGATCTACGGGTGAGCAGTACTTC.

This clonotype came up many times. The chain recombines TRBV6-1 with TRBJ2-1; D could derive from TRBD1 or TRBD2 (5 bases each). CDR1 and CDR2 (germline): MNHNS, SASEGT. The CDR3 extends over 15 amino acids. Trimming removed 1 base at V and 2 bases at J, with 9 bases between. The CDR3 sequence is CASSEGDGTYNEQFF. The CDR3 coding sequence is TGTGCCAGCAGTGAAGGGGACGGTACCTACAATGAGCAGTTCTTC.

There are many counts of this clonotype. The CDR3 is CAWSNGFKQFF. The CDR3, as DNA: TGTGCCTGGAGTAACGGATTTAAGCAGTTCTTC. The rearrangement joins TRBV30 to TRBJ2-1; no reliable D call. This CDR3 has 11 residues. Germline CDR1 reads GTSNPN; CDR2 reads SVGIG (reference sequence). V lost 2 bases and J 11 bases, leaving 10 bases between the germline ends.

The sample holds many counts of this clonotype. The chain is built from TRBV6-5 and TRBJ2-3, with D unclear. CDR1 MNHEY and CDR2 SVGAGI come from the germline V gene. Deletions cut 4 bases from V and 0 bases from J, with 17 bases between. CDR3 length equals 17 residues. The CDR3 spells CASSSLTRTTSTDTQYF. The CDR3 nucleotides read TGTGCCAGCAGTTCGCTGACCAGAACCACTAGCACAGATACGCAGTATTTT.

This clonotype showed up many times. The chain joins TRBV20-1 to TRBJ2-7, with 10 bases matching TRBD2. Looked up from germline, CDR1 is DFQATT and CDR2 is SNEGSKA (reference sequence). The CDR3 covers 15 residues. V shed 5 bases and J 4 bases; nucleotides not matched to a gene: 11. The CDR3, as DNA: TGCAGTGCTTCCAAGGACGGGACTAGCGCGTACGAGCAGTACTTC. Its protein is CSASKDGTSAYEQYF.

V is TRBV19 and J is TRBJ2-7; TRBD2 matches at 8 bases. J was trimmed by 6 bases and V by 9 bases; bases with no gene match: 10. The CDR3 is 13 amino acids. Per the germline V gene, CDR1 is LNHDA and CDR2 is SQIVND (reference sequence). In DNA, the CDR3 is TGTGCCAGCGGTCGGGGGGGGGAAGGCGAGCAGTACTTC. As protein: CASGRGGEGEQYF.

This clonotype has a count of ten or more. The rearrangement joins TRBV5-1 to TRBJ2-3, with 7 bases aligning to TRBD2. In germline, CDR1 is SGHRS, CDR2 YFSETQ. Losses at the gene ends were 1 base for V and 2 bases for J; bases not matched to a gene: 4. CDR3 size: 15 residues. As DNA, the CDR3 is TGCGCCAGCAGCTTGCTACTAGCGAACACAGATACGCAGTATTTT. Translating it yields CASSLLLANTDTQYF.

This clonotype came up many times. The rearrangement uses TRBV5-1 and TRBJ1-1, with 8 bases lining up with TRBD1. Unmatched junction bases numbered 4, after V lost 4 bases and J lost 2 bases. The CDR3 has 14 amino acids. Germline V gives CDR1 SGHRS, CDR2 YFSETQ. CDR3 DNA: TGCGCCAGCAGCGGAGGACAGGGAAACACTGAAGCTTTCTTT. As protein: CASSGGQGNTEAFF.

This clonotype has a handful of counts. The chain has TRBV9 and TRBJ2-2, with 7 bases identical to TRBD2. Per the germline V gene, CDR1 is SGDLS and CDR2 is YYNGEE. This CDR3 has 16 residues. V shed 3 bases and J 4 bases; nucleotides not matched to a gene: 9. Here the CDR3 reads CASSGLAGAITGELFF. The CDR3 DNA reads as TGTGCCAGCAGCGGGTTGGCGGGAGCGATCACCGGGGAGCTGTTTTTT.

This clonotype occurred many times. V gene TRBV7-8 combines with J gene TRBJ2-1; weak D call: TRBD1 (5 bases). The CDR3 loop spans 12 amino acids. Per germline, CDR1 SGHVS and CDR2 FQNEAQ. Trimming left V 6 bases short and J 9 bases short, with 12 bases between. The CDR3 here is CASSLDSVEQFF. In DNA, the CDR3 is TGTGCCAGCAGTCTCGACAGCGTTGAGCAGTTCTTC.

Note on this clonotype: One base away lies a much larger clone, so this may be a sequencing read error. The V and J genes are TRBV20-1 and TRBJ1-2; D gene ambiguous. The CDR3 spans 13 residues. Germline CDR1 reads DFQATT; CDR2 reads SNEGSKA (reference sequence). Trimming took 3 bases from V and 8 from J, leaving 16 bases between them. Here the CDR3 reads CSASAPLLGGYTF. In nucleotides, the CDR3 is TGCAGTGCTAGTGCCCCCCTTCTGGGAGGCTACACCTTC.

As concerns this clonotype: This likely stems from a read error, as it lies one base from a far larger clone. V is TRBV3-1 and J is TRBJ2-5, with 7 bases fitting TRBD2. This CDR3 is 15 amino acids long. Per the germline V gene, CDR1 is LGHDT and CDR2 is YNNKEL (reference sequence). Trimming at V came to 6 bases and at J to 11 bases, leaving 18 bases not matched to a gene. CDR3 protein: CASSIPRGVGNEQYF. The CDR3 region has the DNA TGTGCCAGCAGTATTCCACGGGGGGTAGGTAATGAGCAGTACTTC.